This T cell receptor beta chain stems from a study of blood T cells in healthy people across ages. This clonotype was observed at least ten times. Primers used in a second PCR of roughly 6 to 12 cycles were a sample-barcoded 5' primer and a J-beta primer mix. TCRdb ran MiXCR on the 5' RACE reads and lists one entry per CDR3 protein. The profile covers 650,000 to 800,000 distinct CDR3 sequences, with over 40% appearing a single time and roughly 14% taken by the ten largest. Total RNA, at least 6 micrograms per sample, was extracted from PBMCs. This CDR3 has 13 amino acids. The germline gives CDR1 MGHDK, CDR2 SYGVNS. V lost 5 bases, J lost 3 bases, and 11 bases lay in between.

Sequencing was carried out using blood. V gene TRBV25-1 combines with J gene TRBJ2-7, with a possible D match to TRBD2 (5 bases). This clonotype was sampled from a woman aged 80 or over in good health. The CDR3 bases are TGTGCCAGCAGTCCCTACGGAGGCTACGAGCAGTACTTC. It encodes CASSPYGGYEQYF.